This TCR beta chain was obtained from a study of Ad26.COV2.S vaccination and SARS-CoV-2 variants. Treatment reported: around 19 received Ad26.COV2.S at low or high dose, single or two shots; about 5 received placebo; per-sample allocation not given. Collection of samples fell on day 63 after the first vaccine or placebo injection. Profiled with immunoSEQ multiplex PCR; TCRdb holds only in-frame clones, not every one. Of a few hundred thousand clones listed, about nine tenths are singletons. The CDR3 loop spans 13 amino acids. V gave up 7 bases and J gave up 0 bases, with 9 bases separating them. This chain joins TRBV12-3 or TRBV12-4 and TRBJ1-2; D is uncertain. Sequenced material: peripheral blood, taken in a trial of Ad26.COV2.S vaccine versus placebo. The clonotype originates from a person between 18 and 65 years old who received the Ad26.COV2.S COVID-19 vaccine or a placebo. The CDR3 spells CASTFNANYGYTF. Written as DNA, the CDR3 is TGTGCCAGCACCTTCAATGCTAACTATGGCTACACCTTC.